The next 14 T cell receptor beta chains were all read from a single sample in a study of cytomegalovirus exposure and HLA in healthy donors. A multiplex PCR was run with 60 Vbeta primers and 13 Jbeta primers. Data came from immunoSEQ multiplex PCR; TCRdb stores just in-frame clones and leaves some out. The data contain roughly 130,000 clones, approximately 85% of them singletons. The sample comprised PBMCs. These receptors were obtained from a male donor in good health and CMV-seropositive.

Note on this clone: This sample also contains other DNA sequences that code for the same CDR3. This chain links TRBV30 with TRBJ1-2, with D perhaps matching TRBD1 (6 bases). Germline CDR1 is GTSNPN and CDR2 is SVGIG (reference sequence). The CDR3 extends over 13 amino acids. V was shortened by 4 bases and J by 7 bases, with 16 bases between the two germline ends. For the CDR3, the DNA is TGTGCCTGGACATCACAGGGAGTAGGTGGCTACACCTTC. Translation: CAWTSQGVGGYTF. Variable domain in full (rest from reference TRBV30 and TRBJ1-2): SQTIHQWPATLVQPVGSPLSLECTVEGTSNPNLYWYRQAAGRGLQLLFYSVGIGQISSEVPQNLSASRPQDRQFILSSKKLLLSDSGFYLCAWTSQGVGGYTFGSGTRLTVV.

The rearrangement links TRBV5-4 to TRBJ2-5; 10 nucleotides line up with TRBD1. The V gene end was trimmed by 4 bases and the J gene end by 5 bases; junction bases not matched to a gene: 8. Germline assignment: CDR1 SGHNT and CDR2 YYREEE (reference sequence). The CDR3 covers 15 residues. CDR3: CASSVQTGGAETQYF. The CDR3 DNA follows: TGTGCCAGCAGCGTACAGACAGGGGGCGCGGAGACCCAGTACTTC.

This clone was seen a few times. The CDR3 region has the DNA TGTGCCAGCAGTGTCGGGACTAGCACAGATACGCAGTATTTT. Translated, it gives CASSVGTSTDTQYF. The chain joins TRBV2 to TRBJ2-3, with a possible D match to TRBD2 (6 bases). The CDR3 is 14 residues long. Trimming cost V 4 bases and J 0 bases, with 8 bases left between them. Germline CDR1 SNHLY, CDR2 FYNNEI.

This chain connects TRBV28 to TRBJ2-2; 7 bases agree with TRBD1. The length of the CDR3 is 15 residues. J lost 3 bases, V lost 8 bases, and 9 bases had no gene match. Per germline, CDR1 MDHEN and CDR2 SYDVKM. The CDR3, as DNA: TGTGCCAGCCTCTCGGGACAGCCGTACACCGGGGAGCTGTTTTTT. Amino acid sequence: CASLSGQPYTGELFF. The full variable domain, completed using reference TRBV28 and TRBJ2-2, is DVKVTQSSRYLVKRTGEKVFLECVQDMDHENMFWYRQDPGLGLRLIYFSYDVKMKEKGDIPEGYSVSREKKERFSLILESASTNQTSMYLCASLSGQPYTGELFFGEGSRLTVL.

The chain combines TRBV2 with TRBJ2-5, with 7 bases lining up with TRBD2. V dropped 2 bases and J dropped 5; count of bases not matched to a gene: 8. The CDR3 is 15 residues long. Germline loops: CDR1 SNHLY, CDR2 FYNNEI. CDR3 nucleotides: TGTGCCAGCAGTGAATCGAGCGGGAATGAGGAGACCCAGTACTTC. It encodes CASSESSGNEETQYF.

The chain uses TRBV30 and TRBJ2-5, with D tentatively TRBD2 (6 bases). With the DNA end fitting TRBJ2-7 better, the J assignment may be wrong. The length of the CDR3 is 14 residues. CDR1 is GTSNPN, CDR2 SVGIG, per germline (reference sequence). The CDR3 DNA is TGTGCCTGGACTCCTCGGGGGACCCGCTACGAGCAGTACTTC. Translating it yields CAWTPRGTRYEQYF.

The chain recombines TRBV10-3 with TRBJ1-5; 7 nucleotides match TRBD1. CDR3 length: 14 residues. V shed 8 bases, J shed 3 bases, and the junction held 7 bases outside the gene matches. Germline V CDR1 and CDR2: ENHRY, SYGVKD. DNA of the CDR3: TGTGCCATCGGCCCCGACAGGGTCAATCAGCCCCAGCATTTT. Translated, it gives CAIGPDRVNQPQHF.

This clone came up a few times. This chain joins TRBV29-1 and TRBJ2-7; the D gene is possibly TRBD1 (6 bases). The CDR3 contains 13 residues. Germline values: CDR1 SQVTM, CDR2 ANQGSEA. Trimming stripped 4 bases from V and 2 bases from J, with 12 bases between. The CDR3 reads CSVVRQGTYEQYF. The CDR3 bases are TGCAGCGTTGTAAGGCAGGGGACCTACGAGCAGTACTTC.

CDR3 sequence: CASSSWGGTRNNEQFF. The CDR3 DNA reads TGTGCCAGCAGCTCCTGGGGGGGGACTAGGAACAATGAGCAGTTCTTC. The gene calls are TRBV7-2 and TRBJ2-1, with 8 bases that match TRBD2. Germline V gene lookup returns CDR1 SGHTA and CDR2 FQGNSA. Trimming removed 4 bases from V and 5 bases from J; junction bases left unmatched: 10. The CDR3 extends over 16 amino acids.

The V call is TRBV7-2, the J call TRBJ2-7; the match to TRBD2 covers 7 bases. The CDR3 is made up of 16 amino acids. The J segment lost 1 base and the V segment lost 2 bases, leaving 8 bases of the junction unmatched. Germline V lookup: CDR1 SGHTA, CDR2 FQGNSA. The CDR3 DNA is TGTGCCAGCAGCTTACCCGTCTTCGGGGGGTCCTACGAGCAGTACTTC. It codes for CASSLPVFGGSYEQYF. The full variable domain, completed using reference TRBV7-2 and TRBJ2-7, is GAGVSQSPSNKVTEKGKDVELRCDPISGHTALYWYRQSLGQGLEFLIYFQGNSAPDKSGLPSDRFSAERTGGSVSTLTIQRTQQEDSAVYLCASSLPVFGGSYEQYFGPGTRLTVT.

The chain couples TRBV18 to TRBJ2-6; possibly TRBD2 for D (7 bases). CDR3 size: 18 residues. Germline CDR1 reads KGHSH; CDR2 reads LQKENI. V lost 2 bases, J lost 0 bases, and 14 bases lay in between. The CDR3 DNA reads as TGTGCCAGCTCACCAATCGGTAGGGGGGGCTCTGGGGCCAACGTCCTGACTTTC. It encodes CASSPIGRGGSGANVLTF. The complete variable domain, with remaining parts taken from reference TRBV18 and TRBJ2-6, reads NAGVMQNPRHLVRRRGQEARLRCSPMKGHSHVYWYRQLPEEGLKFMVYLQKENIIDESGMPKERFSAEFPKEGPSILRIQQVVRGDSAAYFCASSPIGRGGSGANVLTFGAGSRLTVL.

The V call is TRBV5-4, the J call TRBJ1-5; no firm D call. V lost 2 bases and J lost 2, with 5 bases in between. The germline V gene encodes CDR1 SGHNT and CDR2 YYREEE (reference sequence). This CDR3 spans 13 amino acids. CDR3 amino acids: CASSFGGNQPQHF. CDR3 in DNA: TGTGCCAGCAGCTTCGGGGGCAATCAGCCCCAGCATTTT.

The CDR3 coding sequence is TGTGCCAGCAGCCGGTCGACAGGGGGCTTCAATCAGCCCCAGCATTTT. Amino acid sequence: CASSRSTGGFNQPQHF. J is TRBJ1-5 and V is TRBV5-8, with 10 bases identical to TRBD1. The V gene end was trimmed by 4 bases and the J gene end by 3 bases; junction bases not matched to a gene: 7. From germline, CDR1 is SGHTS and CDR2 YDEGEE. The CDR3 is 16 residues long. The variable domain in full, completed from reference TRBV5-8 and TRBJ1-5, reads EAGVTQSPTHLIKTRGQQATLRCSPISGHTSVYWYQQALGLGLQFLLWYDEGEERNRGNFPPRFSGRQFPNYSSELNVNALELEDSALYLCASSRSTGGFNQPQHFGDGTRLSIL.

The V and J genes are TRBV30 and TRBJ2-7; D possibly corresponds to TRBD1 (6 bases). CDR3 size: 18 residues. Germline V CDR1 and CDR2: GTSNPN, SVGIG (reference sequence). The V end lost 0 bases, the J end lost 2 bases, and 23 bases lay between the germline ends. DNA for the CDR3: TGTGCCTGGAGTGTACTTCGGTTCTGGCAGGGGAAGCCCTACGAGCAGTACTTC. This gives the protein CAWSVLRFWQGKPYEQYF.